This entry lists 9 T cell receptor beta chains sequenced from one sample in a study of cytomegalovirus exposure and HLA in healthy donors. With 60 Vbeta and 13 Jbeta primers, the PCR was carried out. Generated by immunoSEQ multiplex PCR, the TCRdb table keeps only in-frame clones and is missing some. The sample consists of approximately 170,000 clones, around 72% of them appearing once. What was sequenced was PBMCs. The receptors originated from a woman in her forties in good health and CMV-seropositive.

The CDR3 DNA sequence: TGTGCCAGCAGCTTTGGGGGGTTCGACTATGGCTACACCTTC. This sequence encodes CASSFGGFDYGYTF. V is TRBV5-4 and J is TRBJ1-2; D is perhaps TRBD1 (5 bases). CDR1 and CDR2 from the germline V gene are SGHNT and YYREEE (reference sequence). The CDR3 runs to 14 residues. V dropped 2 bases and J dropped 3 bases, with 11 bases sitting between them.

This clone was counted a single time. CDR3 protein: CASSEWGLAGNTGELFF. CDR3 nucleotides: TGTGCCAGCAGCGAATGGGGACTAGCGGGGAACACCGGGGAGCTGTTTTTT. V gene TRBV5-6 combines with J gene TRBJ2-2, with 12 positions matching TRBD2. The CDR3 loop spans 17 amino acids. CDR1 and CDR2 (germline): SGHDT, YYEEEE. The ends lost 4 bases at V and 1 base at J; junction bases unmatched: 5.

This CDR3 reads CASSPWDRLHSYEQYF. CDR3 sequence (DNA): TGTGCCAGCAGTCCCTGGGACAGGCTTCACTCCTACGAGCAGTACTTC. V usage is TRBV27 and J usage is TRBJ2-7; 8 bases are a match to TRBD1. Germline lookup yields CDR1 MNHEY and CDR2 SMNVEV (reference sequence). There are 16 residues in the CDR3. V shed 5 bases and J 0 bases; nucleotides not matched to a gene: 9.

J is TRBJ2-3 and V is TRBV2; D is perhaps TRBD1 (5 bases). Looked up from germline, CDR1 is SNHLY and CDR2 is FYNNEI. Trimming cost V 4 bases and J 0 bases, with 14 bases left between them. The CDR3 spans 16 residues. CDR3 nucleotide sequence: TGTGCCAGCAGTGTAATTAGGGCAGGGAGCACAGATACGCAGTATTTT. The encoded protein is CASSVIRAGSTDTQYF.

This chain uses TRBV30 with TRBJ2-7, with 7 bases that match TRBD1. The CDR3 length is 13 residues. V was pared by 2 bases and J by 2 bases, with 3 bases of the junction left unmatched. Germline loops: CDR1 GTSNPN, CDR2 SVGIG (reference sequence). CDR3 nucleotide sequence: TGTGCCTGGAGTAGACAGGGTACCTACGAGCAGTACTTC. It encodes CAWSRQGTYEQYF.

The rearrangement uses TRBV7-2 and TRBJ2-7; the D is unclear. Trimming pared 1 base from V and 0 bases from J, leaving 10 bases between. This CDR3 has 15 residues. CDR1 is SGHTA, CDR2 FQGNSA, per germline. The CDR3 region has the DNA TGTGCCAGCAGCTTAGTAATGAGAAGCTCCTACGAGCAGTACTTC. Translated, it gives CASSLVMRSSYEQYF.

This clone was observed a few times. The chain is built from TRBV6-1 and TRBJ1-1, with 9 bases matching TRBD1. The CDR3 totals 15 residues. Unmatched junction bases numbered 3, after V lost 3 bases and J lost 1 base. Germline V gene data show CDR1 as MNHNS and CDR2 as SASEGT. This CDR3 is CASSDMGQGNTEAFF. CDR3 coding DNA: TGTGCCAGCAGTGACATGGGACAGGGGAACACTGAAGCTTTCTTT.

For the CDR3, the DNA is TGTGCCAGCTCACCAATGGGGGCTTGGGAGCAGTACTTC. Its protein is CASSPMGAWEQYF. The chain couples TRBV18 to TRBJ2-7; the D gene is possibly TRBD1 (6 bases). The CDR3 is 13 amino acids. CDR1 is KGHSH and CDR2 is LQKENI in the germline V gene. V lost 2 bases to trimming and J lost 7 bases, with 12 bases between them.

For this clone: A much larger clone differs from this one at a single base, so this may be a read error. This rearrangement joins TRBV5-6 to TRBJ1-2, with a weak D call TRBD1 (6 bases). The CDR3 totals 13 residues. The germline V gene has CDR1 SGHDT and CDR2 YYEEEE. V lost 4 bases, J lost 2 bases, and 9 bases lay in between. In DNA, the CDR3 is TGTGCCAGCAGCCAAGGACAGAACTATGGCTACACCTTC. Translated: CASSQGQNYGYTF. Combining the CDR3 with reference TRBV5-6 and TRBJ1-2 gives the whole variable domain DAGVTQSPTHLIKTRGQQVTLRCSPKSGHDTVSWYQQALGQGPQFIFQYYEEEERQRGNFPDRFSGHQFPNYSSELNVNALLLGDSALYLCASSQGQNYGYTFGSGTRLTVV.